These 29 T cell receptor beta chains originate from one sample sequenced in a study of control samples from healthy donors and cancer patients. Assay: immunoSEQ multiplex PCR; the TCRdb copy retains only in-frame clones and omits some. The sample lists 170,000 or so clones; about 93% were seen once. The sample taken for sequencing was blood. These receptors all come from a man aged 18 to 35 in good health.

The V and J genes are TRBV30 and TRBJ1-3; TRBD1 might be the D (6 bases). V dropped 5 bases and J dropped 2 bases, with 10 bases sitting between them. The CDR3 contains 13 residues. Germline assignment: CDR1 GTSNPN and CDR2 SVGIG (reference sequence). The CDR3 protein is CAWGTGPGNTIYF. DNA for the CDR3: TGTGCCTGGGGTACAGGGCCTGGAAACACCATATATTTT.

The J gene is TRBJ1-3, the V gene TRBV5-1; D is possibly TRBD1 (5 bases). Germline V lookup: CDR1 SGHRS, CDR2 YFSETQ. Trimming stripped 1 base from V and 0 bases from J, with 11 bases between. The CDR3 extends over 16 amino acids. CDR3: CASSLSGPISGNTIYF. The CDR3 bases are TGCGCCAGCAGCTTGTCGGGACCAATCTCTGGAAACACCATATATTTT.

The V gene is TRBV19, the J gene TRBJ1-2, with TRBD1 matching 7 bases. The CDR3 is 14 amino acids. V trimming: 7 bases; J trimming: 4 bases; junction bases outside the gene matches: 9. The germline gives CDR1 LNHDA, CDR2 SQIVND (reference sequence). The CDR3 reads CASTRSGTVYGYTF. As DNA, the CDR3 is TGTGCCAGTACCCGAAGCGGGACAGTCTATGGCTACACCTTC. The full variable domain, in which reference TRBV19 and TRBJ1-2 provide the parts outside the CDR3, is DGGITQSPKYLFRKEGQNVTLSCEQNLNHDAMYWYRQDPGQGLRLIYYSQIVNDFQKGDIAEGYSVSREKKESFPLTVTSAQKNPTAFYLCASTRSGTVYGYTFGSGTRLTVV.

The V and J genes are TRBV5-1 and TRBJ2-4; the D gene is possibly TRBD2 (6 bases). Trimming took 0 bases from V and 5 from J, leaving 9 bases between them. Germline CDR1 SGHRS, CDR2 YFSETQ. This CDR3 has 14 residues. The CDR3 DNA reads TGCGCCAGCAGCTTGGTCGGCGGGGAAAACATTCAGTACTTC. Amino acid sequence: CASSLVGGENIQYF.

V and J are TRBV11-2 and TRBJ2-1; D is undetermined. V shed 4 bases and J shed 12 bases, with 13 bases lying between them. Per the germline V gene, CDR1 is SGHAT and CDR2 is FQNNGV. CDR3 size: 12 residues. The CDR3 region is CASSCGESGQFF. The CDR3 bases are TGTGCCAGCAGCTGCGGTGAGTCCGGGCAGTTCTTC.

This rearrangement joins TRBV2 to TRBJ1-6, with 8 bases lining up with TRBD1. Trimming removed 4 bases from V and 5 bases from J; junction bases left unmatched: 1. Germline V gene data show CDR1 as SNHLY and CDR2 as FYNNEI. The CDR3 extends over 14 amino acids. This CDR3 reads CASSGTGNNSPLHF. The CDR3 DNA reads TGTGCCAGCAGTGGGACAGGGAATAATTCACCCCTCCACTTT.

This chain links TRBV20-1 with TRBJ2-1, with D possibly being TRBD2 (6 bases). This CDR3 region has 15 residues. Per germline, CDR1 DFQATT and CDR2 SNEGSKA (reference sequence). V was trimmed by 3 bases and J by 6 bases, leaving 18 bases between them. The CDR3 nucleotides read TGCAGTGCTAGTGCGGAGGGAGAGGGCCGCAATGAGCAGTTCTTC. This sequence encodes CSASAEGEGRNEQFF.

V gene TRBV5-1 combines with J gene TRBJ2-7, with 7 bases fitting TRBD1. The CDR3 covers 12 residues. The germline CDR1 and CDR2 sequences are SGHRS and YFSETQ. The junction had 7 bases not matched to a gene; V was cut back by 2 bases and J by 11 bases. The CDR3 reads CASSFRDREKYF. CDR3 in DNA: TGCGCCAGCAGCTTCCGAGACAGGGAGAAGTACTTC.

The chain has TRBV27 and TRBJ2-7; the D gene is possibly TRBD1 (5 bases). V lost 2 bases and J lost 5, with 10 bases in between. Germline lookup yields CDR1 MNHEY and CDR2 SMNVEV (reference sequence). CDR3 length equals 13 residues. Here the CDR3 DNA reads TGTGCCAGCAGTTTAAGCAGGGTTGACGAGCAGTACTTC. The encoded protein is CASSLSRVDEQYF.

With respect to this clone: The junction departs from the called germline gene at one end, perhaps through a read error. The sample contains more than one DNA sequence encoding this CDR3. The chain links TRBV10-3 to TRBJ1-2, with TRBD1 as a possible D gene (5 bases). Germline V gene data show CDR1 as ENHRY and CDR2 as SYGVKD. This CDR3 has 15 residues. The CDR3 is CAISETLQVNYGYTF. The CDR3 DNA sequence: TGTGCCATCAGTGAGACCCTACAGGTGAACTATGGCTACACTTTC.

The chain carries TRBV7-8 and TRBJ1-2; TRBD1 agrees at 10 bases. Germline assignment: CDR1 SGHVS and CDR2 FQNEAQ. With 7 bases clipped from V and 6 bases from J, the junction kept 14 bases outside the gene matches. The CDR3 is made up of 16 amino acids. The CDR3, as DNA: TGTGCCAGCACCCCCGGTGGGGCGGGACAGGGGAATGGCTACACCTTC. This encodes CASTPGGAGQGNGYTF.

The CDR3, as DNA: TGTGCCACCAGTGATGTTTCCAGGGGGCGAACGCCCTACGAGCAGTACTTC. Protein product: CATSDVSRGRTPYEQYF. The chain couples TRBV24-1 to TRBJ2-7; 8 bases map to TRBD1. Germline V gene data show CDR1 as KGHDR and CDR2 as SFDVKD. The CDR3 spans 17 residues. J lost 2 bases, V lost 3 bases, and 11 bases had no gene match.

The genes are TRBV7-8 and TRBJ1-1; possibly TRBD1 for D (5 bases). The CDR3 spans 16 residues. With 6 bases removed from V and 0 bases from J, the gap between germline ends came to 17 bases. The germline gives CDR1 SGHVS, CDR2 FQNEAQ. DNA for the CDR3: TGTGCCAGCAGTTTTCCCCGGGACTGGATGAACACTGAAGCTTTCTTT. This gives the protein CASSFPRDWMNTEAFF.

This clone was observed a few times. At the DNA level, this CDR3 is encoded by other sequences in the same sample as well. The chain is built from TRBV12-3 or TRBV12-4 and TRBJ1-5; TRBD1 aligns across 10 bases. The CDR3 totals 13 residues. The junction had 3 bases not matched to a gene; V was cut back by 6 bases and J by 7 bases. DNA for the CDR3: TGTGCCAGCAGCCGGACAGGGGGGCAGCCCCAGCATTTT. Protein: CASSRTGGQPQHF.

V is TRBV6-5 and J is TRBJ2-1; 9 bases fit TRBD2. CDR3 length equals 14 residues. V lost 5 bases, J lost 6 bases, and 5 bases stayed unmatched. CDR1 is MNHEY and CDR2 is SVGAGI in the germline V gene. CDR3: CASSRAGGFNEQFF. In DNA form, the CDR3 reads TGTGCCAGCAGTAGAGCGGGGGGTTTCAATGAGCAGTTCTTC.

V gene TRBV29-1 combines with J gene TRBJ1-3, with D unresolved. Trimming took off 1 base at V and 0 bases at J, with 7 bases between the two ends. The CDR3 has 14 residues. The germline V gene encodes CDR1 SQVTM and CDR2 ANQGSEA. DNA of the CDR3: TGCAGCGTTGAAGTTCGGATCTCTGGAAACACCATATATTTT. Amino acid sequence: CSVEVRISGNTIYF.

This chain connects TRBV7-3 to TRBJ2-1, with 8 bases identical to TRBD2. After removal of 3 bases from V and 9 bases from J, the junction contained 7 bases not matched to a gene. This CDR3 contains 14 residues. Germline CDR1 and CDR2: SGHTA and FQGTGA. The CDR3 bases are TGTGCCAGCAGCTTTAACGGGGGGGCCGGTGAGCAGTTCTTC. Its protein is CASSFNGGAGEQFF.

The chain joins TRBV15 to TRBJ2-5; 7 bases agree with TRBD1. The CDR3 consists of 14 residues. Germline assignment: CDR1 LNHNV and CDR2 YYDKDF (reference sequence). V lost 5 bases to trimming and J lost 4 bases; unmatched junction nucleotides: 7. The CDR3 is CATSSPTGRETQYF. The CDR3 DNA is TGTGCCACCAGCTCCCCGACAGGGAGAGAGACCCAGTACTTC.

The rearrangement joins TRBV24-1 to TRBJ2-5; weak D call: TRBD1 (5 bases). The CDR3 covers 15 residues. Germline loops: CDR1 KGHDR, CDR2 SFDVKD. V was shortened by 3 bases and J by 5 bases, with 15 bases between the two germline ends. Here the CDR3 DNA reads TGTGCCACCAGTGATCCGGCCCAGGGTAATGAGACCCAGTACTTC. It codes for CATSDPAQGNETQYF.

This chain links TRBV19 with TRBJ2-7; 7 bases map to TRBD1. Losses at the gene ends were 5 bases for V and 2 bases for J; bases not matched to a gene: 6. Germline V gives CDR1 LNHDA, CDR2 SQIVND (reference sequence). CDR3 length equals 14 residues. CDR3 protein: CASSLQQGTYEQYF. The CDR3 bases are TGTGCCAGTAGTTTACAACAGGGGACCTACGAGCAGTACTTC.

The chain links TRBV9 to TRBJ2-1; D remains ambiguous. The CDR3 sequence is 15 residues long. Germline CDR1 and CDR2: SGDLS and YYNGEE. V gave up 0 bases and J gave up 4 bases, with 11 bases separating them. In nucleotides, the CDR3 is TGTGCCAGCAGCGTAGGGAGAACGCTATACAATGAGCAGTTCTTC. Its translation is CASSVGRTLYNEQFF.

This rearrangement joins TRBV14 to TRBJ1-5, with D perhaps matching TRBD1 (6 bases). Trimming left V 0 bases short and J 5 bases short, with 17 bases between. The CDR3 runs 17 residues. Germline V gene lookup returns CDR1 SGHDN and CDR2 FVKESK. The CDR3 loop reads CASSQDLGGAQYQPQHF. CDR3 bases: TGTGCCAGCAGCCAAGATCTCGGGGGCGCCCAGTATCAGCCCCAGCATTTT.

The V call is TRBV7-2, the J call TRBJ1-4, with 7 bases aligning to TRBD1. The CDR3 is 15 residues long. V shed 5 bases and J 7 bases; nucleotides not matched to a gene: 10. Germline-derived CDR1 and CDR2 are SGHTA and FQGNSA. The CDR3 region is CASSPVTGRGEKLFF. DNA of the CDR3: TGTGCCAGCAGCCCAGTGACAGGGAGGGGTGAAAAACTGTTTTTT.

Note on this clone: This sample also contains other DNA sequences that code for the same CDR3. DNA of the CDR3: TGTGCCAGCTCACCACCCTCCTACAATGAGCAGTTCTTC. Translation: CASSPPSYNEQFF. The rearrangement joins TRBV18 to TRBJ2-1; D gene unclear. CDR3 size: 13 residues. Germline CDR1 reads KGHSH; CDR2 reads LQKENI. V was pared by 0 bases and J by 0 bases, with 0 bases between.

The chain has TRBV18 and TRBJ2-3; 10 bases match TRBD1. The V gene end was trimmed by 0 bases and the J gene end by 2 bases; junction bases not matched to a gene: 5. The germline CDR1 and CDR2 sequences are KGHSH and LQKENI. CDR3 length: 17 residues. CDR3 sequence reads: CASSPPGDRGVTDTQYF. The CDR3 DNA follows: TGTGCCAGCTCACCACCGGGGGACAGGGGAGTCACAGATACGCAGTATTTT.

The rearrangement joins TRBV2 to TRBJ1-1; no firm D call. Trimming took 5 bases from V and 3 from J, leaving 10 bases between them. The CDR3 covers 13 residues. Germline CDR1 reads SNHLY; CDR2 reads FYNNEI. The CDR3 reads CASSWIKHTEAFF. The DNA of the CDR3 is TGTGCCAGCAGTTGGATAAAGCACACTGAAGCTTTCTTT.

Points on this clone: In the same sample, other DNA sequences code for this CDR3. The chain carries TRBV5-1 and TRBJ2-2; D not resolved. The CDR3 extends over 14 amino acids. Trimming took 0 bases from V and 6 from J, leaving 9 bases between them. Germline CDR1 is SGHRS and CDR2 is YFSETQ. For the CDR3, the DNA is TGCGCCAGCAGCTTGGAGGGCGGCCCCGGGGAGCTGTTTTTT. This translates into CASSLEGGPGELFF.

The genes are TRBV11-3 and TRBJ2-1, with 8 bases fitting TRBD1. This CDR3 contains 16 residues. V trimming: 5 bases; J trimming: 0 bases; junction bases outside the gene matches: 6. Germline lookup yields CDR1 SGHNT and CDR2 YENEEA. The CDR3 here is CASSPKGQGSYNEQFF. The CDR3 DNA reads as TGTGCCAGCAGCCCTAAAGGACAGGGCTCCTACAATGAGCAGTTCTTC.

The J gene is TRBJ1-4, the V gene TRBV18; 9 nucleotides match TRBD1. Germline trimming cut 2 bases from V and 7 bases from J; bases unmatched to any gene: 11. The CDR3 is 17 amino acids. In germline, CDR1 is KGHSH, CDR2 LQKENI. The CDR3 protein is CASSPGLPGQGGEKLFF. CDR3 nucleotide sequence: TGTGCCAGCTCACCAGGGTTACCGGGACAGGGAGGTGAAAAACTGTTTTTT.